This TCR beta chain appears in the sequencing data of a study of T cell changes during pregnancy in multiple sclerosis (dated 2019 in TCRdb). A note on the overall study: The study examined how the T cell repertoire changed over the course of pregnancy in women with multiple sclerosis.

The library was made by the immunoSEQ multiplex PCR assay. The table was pulled from immuneACCESS by TCRdb, which kept in-frame rearrangements only. Such tables lose some clones; where checked, under half of the loss comes from unresolved V genes, and the rest has no known cause. This sample gives fewer than 85,000 clones in total; over 80% of them show up just once. The top ten clones comprise 2.3% of the sample. Spanning cysteine to phenylalanine, the CDR3 consists of 15 amino acids. The entry retains the CDR3 DNA only, 45 bases that are in frame from base 1. Trimming accounts for 3 bases at V and 6 bases at J, while the number of junction bases matched to no gene is 8. From a lookup of the germline V gene, CDR1 and CDR2 are SNHLY and FYNNEI. This clone showed up just once. This receptor's antigen is unknown. Per-nucleotide qualities are absent, and no much larger clonotype sits a single base away.

The rearranged chain carries TRBV2 and TRBJ2-3; 8 bases in the junction line up with TRBD2. This receptor was identified in a female donor with multiple sclerosis, enrolled in a pregnancy study. The material sequenced was peripheral blood, taken before pregnancy. The sequenced DNA: TGTGCCAGCAGTGATAGGTCGGGAGGGCATGATACGCAGTATTTT. Its protein reads: CASSDRSGGHDTQYF.